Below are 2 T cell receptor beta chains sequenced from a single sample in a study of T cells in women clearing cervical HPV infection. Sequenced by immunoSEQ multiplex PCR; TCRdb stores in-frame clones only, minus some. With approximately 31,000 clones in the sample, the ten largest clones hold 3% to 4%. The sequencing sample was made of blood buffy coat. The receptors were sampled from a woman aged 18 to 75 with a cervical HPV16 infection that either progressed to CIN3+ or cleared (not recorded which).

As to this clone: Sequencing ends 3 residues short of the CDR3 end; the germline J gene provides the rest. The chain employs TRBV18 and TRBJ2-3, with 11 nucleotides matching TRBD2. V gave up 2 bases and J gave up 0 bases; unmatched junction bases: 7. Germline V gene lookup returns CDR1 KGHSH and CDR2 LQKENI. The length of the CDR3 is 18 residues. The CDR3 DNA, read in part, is TGTGCCAGCTCACCAATAGTAGCGGGGGGGCCTAGCACAGATACG. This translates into CASSPIVAGGPSTDT. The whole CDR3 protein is CASSPIVAGGPSTDTQYF.

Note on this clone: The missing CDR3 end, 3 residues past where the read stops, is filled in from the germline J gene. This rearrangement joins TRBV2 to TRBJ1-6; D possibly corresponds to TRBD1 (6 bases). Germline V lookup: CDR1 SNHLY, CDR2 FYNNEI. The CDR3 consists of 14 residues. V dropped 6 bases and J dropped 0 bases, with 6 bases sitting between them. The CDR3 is CASRDSSYNSPLHF. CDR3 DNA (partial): TGTGCCAGCAGGGACAGCTCCTATAATTCACCC.